This T cell receptor (beta chain) comes out of a study of regulatory T cells in long-lasting Graves disease. Noted time point: newly diagnosed GD, antithyroid drugs for less than 3 months. Isolated PBMC RNA provided the starting material for the TCR library. iRepertoire HTBI primers and Arm-PCR of CDR3 regions built TCR beta libraries. From the multiplex PCR reads, TCRdb called clonotypes with MiXCR, one entry per CDR3 protein. The sample shows under 400,000 distinct CDR3 sequences, 16% of them seen only once. CDR1 is MGHDK, CDR2 SYGVNS, per germline. V lost 5 bases to trimming and J lost 3 bases, with 11 bases between them. There are 14 residues in the CDR3. This clonotype was seen only a few times. These data also formed part of another study, on T cells in Graves' hyperthyroidism and ophthalmopathy. As that report states: Hyperthyroidism patients were newly diagnosed, had disease duration under 2 months, and were aged 18 to 65 years. Lactation, pregnancy, other autoimmune disease or uncontrolled infection led to exclusion of patients. Diagnoses were made from clinical symptoms, serum measures (thyroxine and TRAb), thyroid ultrasound and orbital computed tomography. HTBI primers were employed in a first-round RT-PCR of the TCR CDR3.

The V call is TRBV25-1, the J call TRBJ1-5; a possible D gene is TRBD1 (5 bases). The source of this sequence is a man aged 40-49 years with Graves disease. The sequencing used peripheral blood mononuclear cells (PBMCs), collected at new diagnosis, from a patient treated with antithyroid drugs. DNA for the CDR3: TGTGCCAGCAGTATCAAAGGGGTCAATCAGCCCCAGCATTTT. Translated, it gives CASSIKGVNQPQHF.